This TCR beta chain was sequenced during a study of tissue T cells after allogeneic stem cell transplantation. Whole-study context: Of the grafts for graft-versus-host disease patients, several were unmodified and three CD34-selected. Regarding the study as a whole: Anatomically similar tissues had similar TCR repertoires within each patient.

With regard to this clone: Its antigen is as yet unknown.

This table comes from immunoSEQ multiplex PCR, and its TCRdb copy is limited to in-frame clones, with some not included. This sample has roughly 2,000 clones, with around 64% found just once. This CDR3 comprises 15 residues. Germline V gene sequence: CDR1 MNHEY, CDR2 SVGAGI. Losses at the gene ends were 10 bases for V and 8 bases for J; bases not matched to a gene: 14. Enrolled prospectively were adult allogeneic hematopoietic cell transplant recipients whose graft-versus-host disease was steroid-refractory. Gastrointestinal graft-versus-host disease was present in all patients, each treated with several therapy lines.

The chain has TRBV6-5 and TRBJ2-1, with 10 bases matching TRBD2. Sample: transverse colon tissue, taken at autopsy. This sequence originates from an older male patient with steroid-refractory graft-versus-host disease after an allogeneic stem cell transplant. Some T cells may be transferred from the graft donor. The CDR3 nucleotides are TGTGCCACATCAGCGGGGGGGACCCTTTTGGATGAGCAGTTCTTC. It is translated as CATSAGGTLLDEQFF.